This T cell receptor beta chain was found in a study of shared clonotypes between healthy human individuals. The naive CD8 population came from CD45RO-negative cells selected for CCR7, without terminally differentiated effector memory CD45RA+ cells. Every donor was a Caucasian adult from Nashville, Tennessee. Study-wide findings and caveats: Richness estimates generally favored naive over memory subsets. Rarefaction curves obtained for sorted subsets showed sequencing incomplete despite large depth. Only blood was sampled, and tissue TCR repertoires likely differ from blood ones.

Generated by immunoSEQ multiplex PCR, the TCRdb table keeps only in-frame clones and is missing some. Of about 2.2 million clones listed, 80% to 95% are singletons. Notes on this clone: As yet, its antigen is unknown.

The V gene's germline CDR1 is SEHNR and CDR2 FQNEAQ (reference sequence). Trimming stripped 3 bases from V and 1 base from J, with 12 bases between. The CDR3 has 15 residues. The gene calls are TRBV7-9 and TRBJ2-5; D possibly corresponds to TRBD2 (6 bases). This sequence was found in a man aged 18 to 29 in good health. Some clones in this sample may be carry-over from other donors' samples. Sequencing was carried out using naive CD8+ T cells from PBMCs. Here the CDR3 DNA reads TGTGCCAGCAGCTTGGGACCGCGGGGCCAAGAGACCCAGTACTTC. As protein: CASSLGPRGQETQYF. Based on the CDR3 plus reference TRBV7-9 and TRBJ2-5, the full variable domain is DTGVSQNPRHKITKRGQNVTFRCDPISEHNRLYWYRQTLGQGPEFLTYFQNEAQLEKSRLLSDRFSAERPKGSFSTLEIQRTEQGDSAMYLCASSLGPRGQETQYFGPGTRLLVL.